This TCR beta chain emerged from a study of CD8 T cells in Susac syndrome. The RNA input was roughly 0.45 to 1 ug, and it was reverse transcribed with random hexamers. TCRdb called the immunoSEQ multiplex PCR reads again in MiXCR, with one record for every CDR3 protein. In the table there are about 120,000 distinct CDR3 sequences, roughly 94% of which are singletons. The germline CDR1 and CDR2 sequences are SGHAT and FQNNGV. The germline V and J ends were trimmed by 5 bases and 4 bases, with 19 bases remaining between them. The CDR3 has 16 residues. This rearrangement joins TRBV11-2 to TRBJ2-3; TRBD2 might be the D (6 bases). The sequencing input was CD8+ T cells from PBMCs. The receptor comes from a human donor with Susac syndrome. This CDR3 reads CASSRPKSSAPDTQYF. DNA for the CDR3: TGTGCCAGCAGCCGCCCCAAGTCTAGCGCCCCAGATACGCAGTATTTT.